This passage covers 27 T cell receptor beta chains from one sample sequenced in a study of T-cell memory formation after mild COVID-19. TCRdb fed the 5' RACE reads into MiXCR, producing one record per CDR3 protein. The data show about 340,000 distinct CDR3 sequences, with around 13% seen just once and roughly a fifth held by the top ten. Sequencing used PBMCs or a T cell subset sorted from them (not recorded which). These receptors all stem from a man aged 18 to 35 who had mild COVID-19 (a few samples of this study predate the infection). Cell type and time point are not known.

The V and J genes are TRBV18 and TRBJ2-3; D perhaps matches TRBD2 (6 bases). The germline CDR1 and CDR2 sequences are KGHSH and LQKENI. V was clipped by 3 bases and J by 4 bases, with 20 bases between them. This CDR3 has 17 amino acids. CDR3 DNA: TGTGCCAGCTCACCCACCTTTCTAGCGAGTGGGCCAGATACGCAGTATTTT. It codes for CASSPTFLASGPDTQYF.

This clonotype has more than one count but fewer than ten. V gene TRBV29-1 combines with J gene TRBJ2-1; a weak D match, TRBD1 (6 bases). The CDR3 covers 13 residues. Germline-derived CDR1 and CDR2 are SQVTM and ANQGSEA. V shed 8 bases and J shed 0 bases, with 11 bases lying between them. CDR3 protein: CSSEQGSYNEQFF. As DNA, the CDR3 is TGCAGCTCTGAACAGGGCTCCTACAATGAGCAGTTCTTC.

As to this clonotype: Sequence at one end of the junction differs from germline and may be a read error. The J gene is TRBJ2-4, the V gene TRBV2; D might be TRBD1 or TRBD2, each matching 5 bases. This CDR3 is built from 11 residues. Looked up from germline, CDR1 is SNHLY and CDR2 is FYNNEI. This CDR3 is CASTPEGPPHF. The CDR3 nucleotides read TGTGCCAGCACCCCCGAGGGACCGCCACACTTC.

CDR3 sequence: CASSAIWTSGGYNEQFF. In DNA form, the CDR3 reads TGTGCCAGCAGCGCGATATGGACTAGCGGGGGCTACAATGAGCAGTTCTTC. This chain links TRBV9 with TRBJ2-1; 13 bases agree with TRBD2. With 3 bases clipped from V and 3 bases from J, the junction kept 6 bases outside the gene matches. Germline-derived CDR1 and CDR2 are SGDLS and YYNGEE. This CDR3 spans 17 amino acids. The full variable domain, rest sourced from reference TRBV9 and TRBJ2-1, is DSGVTQTPKHLITATGQRVTLRCSPRSGDLSVYWYQQSLDQGLQFLIQYYNGEERAKGNILERFSAQQFPDLHSELNLSSLELGDSALYFCASSAIWTSGGYNEQFFGPGTRLTVL.

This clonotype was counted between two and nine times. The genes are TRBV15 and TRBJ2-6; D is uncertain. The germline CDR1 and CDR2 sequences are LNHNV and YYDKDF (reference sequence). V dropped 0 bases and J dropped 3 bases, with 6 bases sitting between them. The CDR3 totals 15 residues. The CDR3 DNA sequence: TGTGCCACCAGCAGAGATAGCTTTGGGGCCAACGTCCTGACTTTC. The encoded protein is CATSRDSFGANVLTF.

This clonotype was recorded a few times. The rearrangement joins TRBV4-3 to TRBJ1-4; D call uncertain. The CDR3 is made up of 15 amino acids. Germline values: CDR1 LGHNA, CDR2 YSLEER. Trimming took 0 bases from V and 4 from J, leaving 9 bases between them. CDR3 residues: CASSQDNRVNEKLFF. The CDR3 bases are TGCGCCAGCAGCCAAGATAATCGGGTTAATGAAAAACTGTTTTTT.

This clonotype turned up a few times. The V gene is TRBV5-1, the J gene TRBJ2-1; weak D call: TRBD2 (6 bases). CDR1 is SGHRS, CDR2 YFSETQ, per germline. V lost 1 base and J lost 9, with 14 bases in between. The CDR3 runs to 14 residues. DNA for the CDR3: TGCGCCAGCAGCTTGCGGCTAGCGTCTGGTGAGCAGTTCTTC. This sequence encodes CASSLRLASGEQFF.

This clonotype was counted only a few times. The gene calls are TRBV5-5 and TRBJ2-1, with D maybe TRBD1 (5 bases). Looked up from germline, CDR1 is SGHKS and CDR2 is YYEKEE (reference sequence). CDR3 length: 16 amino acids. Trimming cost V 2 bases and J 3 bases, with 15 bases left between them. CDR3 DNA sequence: TGTGCCAGCAGCTTCTGGGTGTCTGACAGCTACAATGAGCAGTTCTTC. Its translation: CASSFWVSDSYNEQFF. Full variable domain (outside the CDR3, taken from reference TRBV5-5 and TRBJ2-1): DAGVTQSPTHLIKTRGQQVTLRCSPISGHKSVSWYQQVLGQGPQFIFQYYEKEERGRGNFPDRFSARQFPNYSSELNVNALLLGDSALYLCASSFWVSDSYNEQFFGPGTRLTVL.

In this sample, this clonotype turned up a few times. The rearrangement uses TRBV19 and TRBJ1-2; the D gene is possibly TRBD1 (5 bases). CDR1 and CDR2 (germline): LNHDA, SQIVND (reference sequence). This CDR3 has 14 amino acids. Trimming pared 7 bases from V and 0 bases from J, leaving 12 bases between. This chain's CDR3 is CASKQGEANYGYTF. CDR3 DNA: TGTGCCAGTAAGCAGGGAGAAGCTAACTATGGCTACACCTTC.

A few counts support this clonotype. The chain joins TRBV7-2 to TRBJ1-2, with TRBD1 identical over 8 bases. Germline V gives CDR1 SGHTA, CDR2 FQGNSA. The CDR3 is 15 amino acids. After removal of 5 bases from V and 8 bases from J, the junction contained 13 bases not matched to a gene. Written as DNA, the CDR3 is TGTGCCAGCAGCCCGGACAGGGTTTCCCCGGTAGGCTACACCTTC. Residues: CASSPDRVSPVGYTF.

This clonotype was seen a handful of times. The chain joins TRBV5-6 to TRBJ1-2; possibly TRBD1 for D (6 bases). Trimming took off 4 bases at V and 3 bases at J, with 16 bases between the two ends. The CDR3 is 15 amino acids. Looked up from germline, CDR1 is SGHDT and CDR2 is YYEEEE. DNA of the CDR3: TGTGCCAGCAGCCCGGGACAACTCCTGGACTATGGCTACACCTTC. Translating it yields CASSPGQLLDYGYTF.

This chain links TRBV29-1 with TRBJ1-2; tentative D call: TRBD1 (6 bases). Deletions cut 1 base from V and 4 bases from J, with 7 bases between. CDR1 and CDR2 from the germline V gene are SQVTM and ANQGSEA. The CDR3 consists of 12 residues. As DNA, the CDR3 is TGCAGCGTTGAAGTAGGGGGCTATGGCTACACCTTC. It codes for CSVEVGGYGYTF.

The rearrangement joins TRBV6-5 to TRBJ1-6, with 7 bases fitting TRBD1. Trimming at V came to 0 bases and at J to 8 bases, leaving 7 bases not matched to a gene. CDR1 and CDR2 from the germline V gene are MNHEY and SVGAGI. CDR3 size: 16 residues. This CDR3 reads CASSYSRGQVHSPLHF. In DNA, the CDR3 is TGTGCCAGCAGTTACTCACGCGGACAGGTCCATTCACCCCTCCACTTT.

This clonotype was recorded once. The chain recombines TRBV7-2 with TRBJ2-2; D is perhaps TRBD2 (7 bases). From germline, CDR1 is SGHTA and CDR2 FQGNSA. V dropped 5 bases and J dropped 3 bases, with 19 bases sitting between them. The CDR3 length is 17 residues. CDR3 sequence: CASSTAGGPGYTGELFF. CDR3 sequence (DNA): TGTGCCAGCAGCACAGCCGGGGGGCCCGGTTACACCGGGGAGCTGTTTTTT.

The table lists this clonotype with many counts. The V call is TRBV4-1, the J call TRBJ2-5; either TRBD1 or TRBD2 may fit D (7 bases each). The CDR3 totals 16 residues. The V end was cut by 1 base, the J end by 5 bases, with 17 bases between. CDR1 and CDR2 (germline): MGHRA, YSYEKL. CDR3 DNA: TGCGCCAGCAGCCAAGCTGGAGCAGGGGGGGGGGAGACCCAGTACTTC. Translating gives CASSQAGAGGGETQYF.

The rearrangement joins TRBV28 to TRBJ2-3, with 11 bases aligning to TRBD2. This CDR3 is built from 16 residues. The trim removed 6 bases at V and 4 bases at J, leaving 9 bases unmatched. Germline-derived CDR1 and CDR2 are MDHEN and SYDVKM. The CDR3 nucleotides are TGTGCCAGCAGCTATGGGCTAGCGGGGGGATCAGATACGCAGTATTTT. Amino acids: CASSYGLAGGSDTQYF.

CDR3 bases: TGTGCCAGCAGCCAGGGGGGACACCAACCGTACCAAGAGACCCAGTACTTC. This gives the protein CASSQGGHQPYQETQYF. The gene calls are TRBV7-8 and TRBJ2-5; perhaps TRBD1 as D (7 bases). CDR1 is SGHVS and CDR2 is FQNEAQ in the germline V gene. CDR3 length equals 17 residues. Trimming pared 5 bases from V and 0 bases from J, leaving 19 bases between.

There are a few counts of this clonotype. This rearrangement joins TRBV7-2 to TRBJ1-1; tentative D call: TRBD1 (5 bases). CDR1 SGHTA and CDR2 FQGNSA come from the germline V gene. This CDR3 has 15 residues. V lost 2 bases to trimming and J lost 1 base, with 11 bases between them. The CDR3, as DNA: TGTGCCAGCAGCTTAACCGGGACCGGGAACACTGAAGCTTTCTTT. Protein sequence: CASSLTGTGNTEAFF.

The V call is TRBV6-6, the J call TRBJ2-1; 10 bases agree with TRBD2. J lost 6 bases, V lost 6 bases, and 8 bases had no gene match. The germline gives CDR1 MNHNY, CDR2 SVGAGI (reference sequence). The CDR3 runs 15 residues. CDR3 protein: CASSPTSGEGNEQFF. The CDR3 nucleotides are TGTGCCAGCAGCCCCACTAGCGGGGAGGGCAATGAGCAGTTCTTC.

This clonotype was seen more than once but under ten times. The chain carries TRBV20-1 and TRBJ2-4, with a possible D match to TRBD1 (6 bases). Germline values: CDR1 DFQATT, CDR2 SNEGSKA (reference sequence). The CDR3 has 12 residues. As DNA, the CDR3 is TGCAGCCAAGGGGGATCCCTTAACATTCAGTACTTC. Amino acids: CSQGGSLNIQYF.

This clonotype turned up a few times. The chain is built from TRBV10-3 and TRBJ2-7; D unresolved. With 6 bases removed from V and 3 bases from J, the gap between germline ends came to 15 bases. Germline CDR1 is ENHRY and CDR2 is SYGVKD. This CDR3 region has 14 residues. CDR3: CAISRAPQYYEQYF. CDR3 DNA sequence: TGTGCCATCAGCCGGGCTCCCCAATACTACGAGCAGTACTTC.

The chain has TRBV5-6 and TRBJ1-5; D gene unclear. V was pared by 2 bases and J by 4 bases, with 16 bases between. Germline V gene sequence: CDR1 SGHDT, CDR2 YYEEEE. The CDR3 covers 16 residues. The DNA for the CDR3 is TGTGCCAGCAGCTTTGGGGTAGGCAGCGGGAATCAGCCCCAGCATTTT. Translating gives CASSFGVGSGNQPQHF.

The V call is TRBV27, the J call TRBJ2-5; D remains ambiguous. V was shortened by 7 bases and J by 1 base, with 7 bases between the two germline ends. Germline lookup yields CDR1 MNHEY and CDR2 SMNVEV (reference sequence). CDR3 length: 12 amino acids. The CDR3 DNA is TGTGCCAGCAAGAACATCCAAGAGACCCAGTACTTC. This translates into CASKNIQETQYF.

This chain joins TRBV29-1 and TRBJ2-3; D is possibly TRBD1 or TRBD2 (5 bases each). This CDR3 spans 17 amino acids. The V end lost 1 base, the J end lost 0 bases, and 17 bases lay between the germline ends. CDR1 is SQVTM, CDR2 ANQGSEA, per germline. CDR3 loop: CSVEGPRDGASTDTQYF. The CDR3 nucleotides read TGCAGCGTTGAAGGTCCCCGGGACGGGGCTAGCACAGATACGCAGTATTTT.

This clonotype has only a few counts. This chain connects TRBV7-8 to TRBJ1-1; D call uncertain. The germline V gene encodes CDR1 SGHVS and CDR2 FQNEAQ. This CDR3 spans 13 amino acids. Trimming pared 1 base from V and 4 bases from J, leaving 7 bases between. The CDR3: CASSLDRVTEAFF. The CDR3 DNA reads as TGTGCCAGCAGCTTAGATCGGGTCACTGAAGCTTTCTTT.

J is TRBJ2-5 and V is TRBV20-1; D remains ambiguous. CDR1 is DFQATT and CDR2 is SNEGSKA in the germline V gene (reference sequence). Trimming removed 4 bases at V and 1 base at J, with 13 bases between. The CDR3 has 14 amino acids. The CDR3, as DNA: TGCAGTGCTATCGAGACCCTAGGCCAAGAGACCCAGTACTTC. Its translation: CSAIETLGQETQYF.

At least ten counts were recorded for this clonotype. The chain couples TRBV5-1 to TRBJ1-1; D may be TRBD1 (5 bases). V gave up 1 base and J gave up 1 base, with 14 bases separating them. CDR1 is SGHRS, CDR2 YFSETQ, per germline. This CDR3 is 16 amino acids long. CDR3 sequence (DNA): TGCGCCAGCAGCTTGAATGGGGCAGGGCGGAACACTGAAGCTTTCTTT. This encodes CASSLNGAGRNTEAFF.